This TCR beta chain was profiled in a study of human T cells and chemical hapten exposure. Study-level findings and limits: TCRs exceeding a frequency of 1 in 1000 stayed unchanged under DPC sensitization.

The germline V gene has CDR1 SGHVS and CDR2 FQNEAQ. The CDR3 extends over 15 amino acids. Unmatched junction bases numbered 6, after V lost 5 bases and J lost 1 base. In its sample, this clonotype was seen many times. The antigen is unknown. Noted time point: healthy volunteer bleed at 2 weeks. It was from unfractionated whole blood that total RNA was extracted. In TCRdb, the RACE reads were re-called with MiXCR into one record per CDR3 protein. The sample records over 45,000 distinct CDR3 sequences, roughly 4% being singletons. Sample: whole blood. J is TRBJ2-3 and V is TRBV7-8, with 7 positions matching TRBD2. The TCR originated in a female donor in good health. Some clones in this sample may be carry-over from other donors' samples. The CDR3: CASSTRLAGTDTQYF. The CDR3, as DNA: TGTGCCAGCAGCACCCGACTAGCTGGCACAGATACGCAGTATTTT.